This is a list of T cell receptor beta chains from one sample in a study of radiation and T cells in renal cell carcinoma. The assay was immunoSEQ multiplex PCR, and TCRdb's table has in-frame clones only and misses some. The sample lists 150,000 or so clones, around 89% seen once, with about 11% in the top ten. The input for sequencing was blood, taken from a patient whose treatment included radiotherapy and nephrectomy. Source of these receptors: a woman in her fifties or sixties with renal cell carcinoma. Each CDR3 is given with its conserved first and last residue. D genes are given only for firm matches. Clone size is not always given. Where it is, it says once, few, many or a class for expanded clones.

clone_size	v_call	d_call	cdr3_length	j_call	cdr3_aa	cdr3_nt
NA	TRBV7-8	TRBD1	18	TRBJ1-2	CASSLDFPRDRAIYGYTF	TGTGCCAGCAGCTTAGACTTCCCTCGGGACAGGGCGATCTATGGCTACACCTTC
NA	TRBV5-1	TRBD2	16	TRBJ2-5	CASSLALSSGERAQYF	TGCGCCAGCAGCTTGGCGTTGTCTAGCGGGGAAAGGGCCCAGTACTTC
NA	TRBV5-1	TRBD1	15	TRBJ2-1	CASSLVPGGYNEQFF	TGCGCCAGCAGCTTGGTCCCAGGGGGCTACAATGAGCAGTTCTTC
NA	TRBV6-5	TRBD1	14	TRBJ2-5	CATETGPIQETQYF	TGTGCCACCGAGACAGGGCCCATCCAAGAGACCCAGTACTTC
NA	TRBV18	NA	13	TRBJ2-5	CASSQQVQETQYF	TGTGCCAGCTCACAACAGGTTCAGGAGACCCAGTACTTC
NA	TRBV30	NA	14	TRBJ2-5	CAWSATEKQETQYF	TGTGCCTGGAGTGCGACAGAGAAGCAAGAGACCCAGTACTTC
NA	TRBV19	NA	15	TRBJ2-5	CASSIWASSLETQYF	TGTGCCAGTAGTATTTGGGCTAGCAGTTTGGAGACCCAGTACTTC
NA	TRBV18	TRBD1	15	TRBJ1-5	CASSFGQGKGQPQHF	TGTGCCAGCTCATTCGGACAGGGCAAAGGGCAGCCCCAGCATTTT
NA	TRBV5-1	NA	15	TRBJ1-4	CASSLFGGGDEKLFF	TGCGCCAGCAGCTTGTTCGGGGGAGGTGATGAAAAACTGTTTTTT
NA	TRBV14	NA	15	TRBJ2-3	CASSQDMISADTQYF	TGTGCCAGCAGCCAAGATATGATAAGCGCTGATACGCAGTATTTT
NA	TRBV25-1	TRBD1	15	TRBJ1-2	CASSPTGGSRYGYTF	TGTGCCAGCAGTCCCACAGGGGGCTCTCGCTATGGCTACACCTTC
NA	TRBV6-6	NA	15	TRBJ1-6	CASSYSNRYNSPLHF	TGTGCCAGCAGTTACTCGAATCGATATAATTCACCCCTCCACTTT
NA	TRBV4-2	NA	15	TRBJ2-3	CASSQDWGGVDTQYF	TGTGCCAGCAGCCAAGACTGGGGCGGGGTAGATACGCAGTATTTT
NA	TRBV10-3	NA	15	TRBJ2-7	CAISDADRTKYEQYF	TGTGCCATCAGTGACGCGGACAGAACAAAATACGAGCAGTACTTC
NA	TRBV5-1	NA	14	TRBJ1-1	CASSWEGGGSEAFF	TGCGCCAGCAGCTGGGAGGGCGGGGGCTCTGAAGCTTTCTTT
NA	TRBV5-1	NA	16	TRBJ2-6	CASSLRVLSGANVLTF	TGCGCCAGCAGCCTCCGGGTCCTCTCTGGGGCCAACGTCCTGACTTTC
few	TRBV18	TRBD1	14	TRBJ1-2	CASSPLQGAQGYTF	TGTGCCAGCTCACCACTACAGGGGGCGCAAGGCTACACCTTC
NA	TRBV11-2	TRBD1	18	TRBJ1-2	CASSLGLVGTGTNYGYTF	TGTGCCAGCAGCTTGGGGTTAGTAGGGACAGGAACTAACTATGGCTACACCTTC
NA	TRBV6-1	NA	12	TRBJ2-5	CASSDGLETQYF	TGTGCCAGCAGTGACGGACTAGAGACCCAGTACTTC
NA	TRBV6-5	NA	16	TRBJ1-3	CASSYSSRSYGNTIYF	TGTGCCAGCAGTTACTCGTCCCGCAGCTATGGAAACACCATATATTTT
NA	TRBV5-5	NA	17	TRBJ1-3	CASSPQQGQWFGNTIYF	TGTGCCAGCAGCCCCCAACAGGGACAATGGTTTGGAAACACCATATATTTT
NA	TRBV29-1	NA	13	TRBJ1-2	CSVTPQGNYGYTF	TGCAGCGTGACTCCACAGGGTAACTATGGCTACACCTTC
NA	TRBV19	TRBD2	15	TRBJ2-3	CASSTGLANTDTQYF	TGTGCCAGTAGTACGGGACTAGCAAACACAGATACGCAGTATTTT
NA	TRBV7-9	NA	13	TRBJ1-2	CASSLELNYGYTF	TGTGCCAGCAGCTTAGAACTTAACTATGGCTACACCTTC
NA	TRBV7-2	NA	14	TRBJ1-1	CASSPQPMNTEAFF	TGTGCCAGCAGCCCGCAGCCCATGAACACTGAAGCTTTCTTT
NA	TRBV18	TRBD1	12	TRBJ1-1	CASSPGQAEAFF	TGTGCCAGCTCACCCGGACAGGCTGAAGCTTTCTTT
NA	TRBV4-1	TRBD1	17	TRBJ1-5	CASSQGGRGLRNQPQHF	TGCGCCAGCAGCCAAGGGGGGAGGGGGCTAAGGAATCAGCCCCAGCATTTT
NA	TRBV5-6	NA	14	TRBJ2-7	CASRPSWSSYEQYF	TGTGCCAGCAGGCCTTCCTGGAGCTCCTACGAGCAGTACTTC
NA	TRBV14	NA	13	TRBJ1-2	CASSLVSNYGYTF	TGTGCCAGCAGCCTTGTCTCAAACTATGGCTACACCTTC
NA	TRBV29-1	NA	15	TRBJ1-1	CSVEEGRRMNTEAFF	TGCAGCGTTGAAGAGGGACGGCGAATGAACACTGAAGCTTTCTTT
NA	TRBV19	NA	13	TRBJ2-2	CASSPGDTGELFF	TGTGCCAGTAGTCCCGGGGACACCGGGGAGCTGTTTTTT
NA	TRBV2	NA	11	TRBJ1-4	CASLLRGKLFF	TGTGCCAGCCTCTTGCGGGGAAAACTGTTTTTT
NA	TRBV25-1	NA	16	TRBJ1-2	CASSEYRPGAGYGYTF	TGTGCCAGCAGTGAATATCGCCCAGGGGCGGGGTATGGCTACACCTTC
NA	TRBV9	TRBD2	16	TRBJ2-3	CASSVVGGGGTDTQYF	TGTGCCAGCAGCGTAGTAGGCGGGGGGGGCACAGATACGCAGTATTTT
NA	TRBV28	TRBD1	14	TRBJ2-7	CASTPTGGPYEQYF	TGTGCCAGCACACCGACAGGGGGCCCCTACGAGCAGTACTTC
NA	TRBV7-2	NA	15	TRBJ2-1	CASSNRRARTNEQFF	TGTGCCAGCAGCAACCGAAGGGCTCGGACAAATGAGCAGTTCTTC
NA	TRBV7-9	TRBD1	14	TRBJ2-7	CASSLGTGVYEQYF	TGTGCCAGCAGCCTGGGGACAGGGGTCTACGAGCAGTACTTC
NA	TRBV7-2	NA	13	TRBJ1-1	CASSFGRDTEAFF	TGTGCCAGCAGCTTCGGCAGGGACACTGAAGCTTTCTTT
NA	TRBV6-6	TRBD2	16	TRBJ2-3	CASSSWTSPSTDTQYF	TGTGCCAGCAGTTCCTGGACTAGTCCTAGCACAGATACGCAGTATTTT